Listed below are T cell receptor beta chains from one sample, sequenced in a study of T-cell reconstitution after alpha-beta-depleted transplantation in children. TCRdb reprocessed the PCR reads with MiXCR, giving one entry per CDR3 protein. Of around 530,000 distinct CDR3 sequences listed, about 30% are singletons. This sample comprised PBMCs from the stem cell graft donor, obtained from the stem cell graft. The receptor set was obtained from a human donor who donated a stem cell graft to a child with aplastic anemia. CDR3s include the opening cysteine and the closing phenylalanine or tryptophan. Each record gives: CDR3 protein, CDR3 DNA, D gene, clone size, V gene, J gene. D genes are given only for firm matches. Not all rows give a size; the values are once, few, many and, for expanded clones, a class.

CASSLAEGVMNTEAFF	TGCGCCAGCAGCCTAGCGGAGGGGGTTATGAACACTGAAGCTTTCTTT	.	.	TRBV4-3	TRBJ1-1
CASSPPAGGTDTQYF	TGTGCCAGCTCACCACCGGCGGGGGGCACAGATACGCAGTATTTT	TRBD2	few	TRBV18	TRBJ2-3
CASSSSGRAISDTQYF	TGTGCCAGCAGCTCTAGCGGGAGGGCCATAAGCGATACGCAGTATTTT	TRBD2	.	TRBV5-6	TRBJ2-3
CASSYGQILTNEQFF	TGTGCCAGCAGTTACGGACAGATTCTTACAAATGAGCAGTTCTTC	.	few	TRBV6-2/TRBV6-3	TRBJ2-1
CASSVGQTSGNTIYF	TGTGCCAGCAGCGTAGGGCAGACCTCTGGAAACACCATATATTTT	.	.	TRBV9	TRBJ1-3
CASSETLAAEVNEQFF	TGTGCCAGCAGCGAAACACTAGCGGCAGAGGTGAATGAGCAGTTCTTC	TRBD2	few	TRBV13	TRBJ2-1
CSASFSGRADEQFF	TGCAGTGCTAGTTTCAGCGGGAGGGCCGATGAGCAGTTCTTC	TRBD2	.	TRBV20-1	TRBJ2-1
CASSELSTVQETQYF	TGTGCCAGCAGTGAATTGTCGACAGTCCAAGAGACCCAGTACTTC	.	few	TRBV25-1	TRBJ2-5
CASSEGRVYEQYF	TGTGCCAGCAGTGAAGGACGGGTCTACGAGCAGTACTTC	.	.	TRBV6-1	TRBJ2-7
CASSESGPGGTYNEQFF	TGCGCCAGCAGTGAGTCAGGGCCAGGAGGAACCTACAATGAGCAGTTCTTC	.	few	TRBV10-1	TRBJ2-1
CASSFWQGAQGQETQYF	TGTGCCAGCAGTTTCTGGCAGGGGGCGCAAGGCCAAGAGACCCAGTACTTC	TRBD1	.	TRBV12-3/TRBV12-4	TRBJ2-5
CSARDGTGVANTEAFF	TGCAGTGCTAGAGATGGGACAGGGGTGGCGAACACTGAAGCTTTCTTT	TRBD1	.	TRBV20-1	TRBJ1-1
CASSPMVAGEQYF	TGTGCCAGCAGTCCGATGGTGGCGGGTGAGCAGTACTTC	.	few	TRBV12-3/TRBV12-4	TRBJ2-7
CATSRFWGSEQFF	TGTGCCACCAGCAGGTTCTGGGGGTCTGAGCAGTTCTTC	.	.	TRBV15	TRBJ2-1
CASSFGRKVDEQFF	TGTGCCAGCAGCTTCGGGCGAAAGGTCGATGAGCAGTTCTTC	.	.	TRBV6-5	TRBJ2-1
CASSLLRAGGREETQYF	TGTGCCAGCAGCTTACTTCGAGCGGGAGGGAGGGAGGAGACCCAGTACTTC	TRBD2	few	TRBV7-2	TRBJ2-5
CASSLEFGTVYGYTF	TGTGCCAGCAGCTTAGAGTTCGGGACGGTCTATGGCTACACCTTC	.	.	TRBV7-2	TRBJ1-2
CSVEPTGGDYGYTF	TGCAGCGTAGAGCCGACAGGGGGAGACTATGGCTACACCTTC	TRBD1	few	TRBV29-1	TRBJ1-2
CSARAARGTTDTQYF	TGCAGTGCTAGAGCGGCCCGTGGGACCACAGATACGCAGTATTTT	.	.	TRBV20-1	TRBJ2-3
CASSPTRRLATNEKLFF	TGTGCCAGCAGCCCTACCAGACGACTCGCAACTAATGAAAAACTGTTTTTT	.	.	TRBV3-1	TRBJ1-4
CSPRGQGDGYTF	TGCAGTCCCCGTGGGCAGGGAGATGGCTACACCTTC	.	.	TRBV20-1	TRBJ1-2
CASSSGYNQPQHF	TGTGCCAGCAGTTCGGGCTACAATCAGCCCCAGCATTTT	.	.	TRBV12-3/TRBV12-4	TRBJ1-5
CASSPVNSGSSDTQYF	TGTGCCAGCTCACCTGTTAATAGCGGGAGCTCAGATACGCAGTATTTT	TRBD2	.	TRBV18	TRBJ2-3
CACRRAYDYTF	TGTGCCTGTCGGAGGGCTTATGACTACACCTTC	.	.	TRBV30	TRBJ1-2
CASSLINEYQPQHF	TGTGCCAGCAGCCTCATAAATGAATATCAGCCCCAGCATTTT	.	.	TRBV6-2/TRBV6-3	TRBJ1-5
CSVGGLAGGEQFF	TGCAGCGTTGGCGGACTAGCGGGGGGTGAGCAGTTCTTC	TRBD2	.	TRBV29-1	TRBJ2-1
CASSFRQSYGYTF	TGTGCCAGCAGTTTCAGACAGAGCTATGGCTACACCTTC	.	.	TRBV12-3/TRBV12-4	TRBJ1-2
CASSSGTGDNQPQHF	TGTGCCAGCAGTTCCGGGACAGGGGACAATCAGCCCCAGCATTTT	TRBD1	few	TRBV9	TRBJ1-5
CASSIDGTATDTQYF	TGTGCCAGTAGTATAGATGGGACAGCCACAGATACGCAGTATTTT	TRBD1	.	TRBV19	TRBJ2-3
CASSPGQGGNFNQPQHF	TGTGCCAGCAGCCCCGGACAGGGGGGCAATTTTAATCAGCCCCAGCATTTT	TRBD1	.	TRBV7-9	TRBJ1-5
CASSLASGRPYNEQFF	TGTGCCAGCAGCTTGGCTAGCGGGAGGCCCTACAATGAGCAGTTCTTC	TRBD2	.	TRBV7-2	TRBJ2-1
CSGDISYNEQFF	TGCAGCGGCGACATCTCCTACAATGAGCAGTTCTTC	.	many	TRBV29-1	TRBJ2-1
CATSDLRWRGDNQPQHF	TGTGCCACCAGTGATTTGCGCTGGAGGGGAGACAATCAGCCCCAGCATTTT	.	once	TRBV24-1	TRBJ1-5
CASSETGGADNQPQHF	TGTGCCAGCAGTGAGACAGGGGGCGCGGACAATCAGCCCCAGCATTTT	TRBD1	.	TRBV7-2	TRBJ1-5
CASSLWSGSADTQYF	TGTGCCAGCAGCTTGTGGTCCGGGAGCGCAGATACGCAGTATTTT	.	.	TRBV5-4	TRBJ2-3
CASSFGGTMNTEAFF	TGTGCCAGCAGCTTCGGGGGAACCATGAACACTGAAGCTTTCTTT	.	.	TRBV7-6	TRBJ1-1
CASSLVSGTEAFF	TGTGCCAGCAGCTTGGTTTCCGGCACTGAAGCTTTCTTT	.	.	TRBV5-6	TRBJ1-1
CASSWGGSDEQFF	TGTGCCAGCAGCTGGGGCGGCTCGGATGAGCAGTTCTTC	.	.	TRBV7-2	TRBJ2-1
CATGRGPPDTQYF	TGTGCCACCGGCCGGGGTCCCCCAGATACGCAGTATTTT	.	.	TRBV12-3/TRBV12-4	TRBJ2-3
CASSEQGIRNQPQHF	TGTGCCAGCAGCGAACAGGGTATCCGCAATCAGCCCCAGCATTTT	.	.	TRBV12-3/TRBV12-4	TRBJ1-5
CSAYLTGDYGYTF	TGCAGTGCTTATCTTACAGGGGACTATGGCTACACCTTC	TRBD1	.	TRBV20-1	TRBJ1-2
CSAVTSAHYEQYF	TGCAGTGCCGTCACTAGCGCTCACTACGAGCAGTACTTC	TRBD2	few	TRBV20-1	TRBJ2-7
CASSQEELAGLYNEQFF	TGCGCCAGCAGCCAAGAGGAACTAGCGGGGCTCTACAATGAGCAGTTCTTC	TRBD2	few	TRBV4-1	TRBJ2-1
CASSYRDGYTF	TGTGCCAGCAGTTACAGGGACGGCTACACCTTC	.	.	TRBV28	TRBJ1-2
CSVGVSGTTDTQYF	TGCAGCGTGGGGGTAAGCGGGACCACAGATACGCAGTATTTT	TRBD2	.	TRBV29-1	TRBJ2-3
CASKGTENTGELFF	TGCGCCAGCAAGGGGACAGAGAACACCGGGGAGCTGTTTTTT	TRBD1	.	TRBV5-1	TRBJ2-2
CASSDALSNQPQHF	TGTGCCAGCAGTGATGCACTTAGCAATCAGCCCCAGCATTTT	.	.	TRBV25-1	TRBJ1-5
CASSLFGGPYEQYF	TGTGCCAGCAGCTTATTTGGCGGTCCCTACGAGCAGTACTTC	.	few	TRBV7-2	TRBJ2-7
CASSPMARGETQYF	TGTGCCAGCTCACCAATGGCTAGGGGAGAGACCCAGTACTTC	.	.	TRBV18	TRBJ2-5
CAWSMQRDYYGYTF	TGTGCCTGGAGCATGCAGAGGGATTACTATGGCTACACCTTC	.	once	TRBV30	TRBJ1-2
CSVGRGHGNTIYF	TGCAGTGTCGGCAGGGGGCATGGAAACACCATATATTTT	TRBD1	few	TRBV20-1	TRBJ1-3
CASSAKTSGSPSSYNEQFF	TGTGCCAGCAGCGCGAAGACTAGCGGGAGCCCTAGCTCCTACAATGAGCAGTTCTTC	TRBD2	.	TRBV9	TRBJ2-1
CASRLDWGGLRNTEAFF	TGTGCCAGCAGACTGGACTGGGGGGGGCTAAGGAACACTGAAGCTTTCTTT	.	once	TRBV12-3/TRBV12-4	TRBJ1-1
CASSSEDSLPGTF	TGTGCCAGCAGCTCCGAGGACAGCCTTCCCGGCACCTTC	.	.	TRBV7-1	TRBJ1-2
CSARVPFRGAHEQYF	TGCAGTGCTAGAGTCCCTTTTAGGGGGGCCCACGAGCAGTACTTC	.	few	TRBV20-1	TRBJ2-7
CASSFLAVGIDEQFF	TGTGCCAGCAGTTTTTTGGCCGTAGGGATCGATGAGCAGTTCTTC	.	.	TRBV12-3/TRBV12-4	TRBJ2-1
CASSSGYGGVDTDTQYF	TGCGCCAGCAGCTCCGGATATGGCGGCGTAGACACAGATACGCAGTATTTT	.	.	TRBV5-1	TRBJ2-3
CASNRVTPAGKNTQYF	TGTGCCAGCAACCGGGTGACTCCAGCCGGCAAAAATACGCAGTATTTT	.	.	TRBV6-2/TRBV6-3	TRBJ2-3